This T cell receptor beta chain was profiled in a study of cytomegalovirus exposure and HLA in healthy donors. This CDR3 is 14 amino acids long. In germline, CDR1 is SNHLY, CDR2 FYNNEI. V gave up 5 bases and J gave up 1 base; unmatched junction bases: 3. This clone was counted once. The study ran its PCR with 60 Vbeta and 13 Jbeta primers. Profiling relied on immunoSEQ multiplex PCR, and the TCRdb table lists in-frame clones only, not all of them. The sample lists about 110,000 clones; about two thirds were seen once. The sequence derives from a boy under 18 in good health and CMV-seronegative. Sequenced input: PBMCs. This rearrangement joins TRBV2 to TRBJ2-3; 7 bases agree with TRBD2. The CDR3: CASSSLAGTDTQYF. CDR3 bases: TGTGCCAGCAGTTCGCTAGCGGGCACAGATACGCAGTATTTT.